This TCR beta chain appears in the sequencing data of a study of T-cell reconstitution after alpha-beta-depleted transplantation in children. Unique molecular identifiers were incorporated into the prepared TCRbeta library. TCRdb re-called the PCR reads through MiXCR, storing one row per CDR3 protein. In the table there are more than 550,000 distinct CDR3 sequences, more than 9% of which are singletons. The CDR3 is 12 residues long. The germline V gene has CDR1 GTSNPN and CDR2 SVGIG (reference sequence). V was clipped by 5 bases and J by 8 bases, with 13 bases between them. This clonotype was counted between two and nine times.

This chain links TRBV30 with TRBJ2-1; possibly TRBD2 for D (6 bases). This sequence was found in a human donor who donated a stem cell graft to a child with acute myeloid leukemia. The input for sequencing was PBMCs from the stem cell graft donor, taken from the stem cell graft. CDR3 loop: CAWAGSGDEQFF. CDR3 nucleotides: TGTGCCTGGGCCGGGAGCGGCGATGAGCAGTTCTTC.